The 27 T cell receptor beta chains presented below share a single source sample, sequenced in a study of T cell responses to AZD1222 COVID-19 vaccine. Profiling relied on immunoSEQ multiplex PCR, and the TCRdb table lists in-frame clones only, not all of them. The table lists 180,000 or so clones, 94% of them singletons. The sequencing used peripheral blood, collected on day 0 of AZD1222 vaccination. The receptor set was obtained from an adult in good health.

The J gene is TRBJ2-7, the V gene TRBV7-9; no firm D call. Trimming shortened V by 3 bases and J by 7 bases, and 7 bases separated the two germline ends. This CDR3 comprises 11 residues. The germline V gene has CDR1 SEHNR and CDR2 FQNEAQ (reference sequence). CDR3 sequence reads: CASSFSWEQYF. The CDR3 region has the DNA TGTGCCAGCAGCTTTTCTTGGGAGCAGTACTTC.

V usage is TRBV5-5 and J usage is TRBJ1-2; D gene uncertain. Trimming stripped 0 bases from V and 3 bases from J, with 15 bases between. Germline CDR1 SGHKS, CDR2 YYEKEE (reference sequence). CDR3 size: 16 residues. CDR3 DNA: TGTGCCAGCAGCTTGGGGGCCTTTAGGGCAGACTATGGCTACACCTTC. Translating gives CASSLGAFRADYGYTF.

The chain employs TRBV5-4 and TRBJ1-2; D perhaps matches TRBD1 (6 bases). The ends were cut back, 4 bases at V and 8 bases at J, with 15 bases in the middle. Germline CDR1 and CDR2: SGHNT and YYREEE (reference sequence). The CDR3 is 13 residues long. The CDR3 here is CASSPQGQEGYTF. CDR3 in DNA: TGTGCCAGCAGCCCCCAGGGGCAGGAGGGCTACACCTTC.

A single count supports this clone. The rearrangement uses TRBV27 and TRBJ2-7, with a possible D match to TRBD1 (6 bases). Looked up from germline, CDR1 is MNHEY and CDR2 is SMNVEV (reference sequence). The V end lost 5 bases, the J end lost 6 bases, and 20 bases lay between the germline ends. The CDR3 sequence is 15 residues long. CDR3 in amino acids: CASSQAGTPSAEQYF. The CDR3 nucleotides are TGTGCCAGCAGTCAAGCCGGGACACCCTCTGCCGAGCAGTACTTC.

The sample holds one count of this clone. The chain is built from TRBV2 and TRBJ1-2, with D unclear. V dropped 7 bases and J dropped 0 bases, with 15 bases sitting between them. The CDR3 is 15 residues long. Per germline, CDR1 SNHLY and CDR2 FYNNEI. CDR3 amino acids: CASTPDSMSNYGYTF. The CDR3, as DNA: TGTGCCAGCACCCCAGACTCCATGTCTAACTATGGCTACACCTTC. Drawing the rest from reference TRBV2 and TRBJ1-2, the complete variable domain is EPEVTQTPSHQVTQMGQEVILRCVPISNHLYFYWYRQILGQKVEFLVSFYNNEISEKSEIFDDQFSVERPDGSNFTLKIRSTKLEDSAMYFCASTPDSMSNYGYTFGSGTRLTVV.

V is TRBV6-6 and J is TRBJ2-7; D unresolved. V was cut by 6 bases and J by 2 bases, with 8 bases left in between. The CDR3 spans 12 residues. Germline CDR1 reads MNHNY; CDR2 reads SVGAGI (reference sequence). This CDR3 is CASRETAYEQYF. The CDR3 DNA reads TGTGCCAGCAGGGAAACAGCCTACGAGCAGTACTTC.

The chain has TRBV20-1 and TRBJ2-5, with TRBD2 identical over 9 bases. The CDR3 has 13 amino acids. In germline, CDR1 is DFQATT, CDR2 SNEGSKA (reference sequence). Trimming at V came to 3 bases and at J to 6 bases, leaving 5 bases not matched to a gene. CDR3 DNA: TGCAGTGCTAGTAGCGGGAGTTCTCAGACCCAGTACTTC. Translated, it gives CSASSGSSQTQYF.

The V call is TRBV5-5, the J call TRBJ1-1; D unclear. Between the trimmed V and J ends, which lost 5 bases and 0 bases, there was a span of 8 bases. CDR1 SGHKS and CDR2 YYEKEE come from the germline V gene (reference sequence). CDR3 length equals 13 residues. CDR3 nucleotides: TGTGCCAGCAGTAACTCCGTGAACACTGAAGCTTTCTTT. This codes for CASSNSVNTEAFF.

In the case of this clone: This same CDR3 is encoded by further DNA sequences in the sample. This chain uses TRBV18 with TRBJ2-7; unclear D gene. V lost 2 bases to trimming and J lost 5 bases, with 4 bases between them. This CDR3 has 11 residues. The V gene's germline CDR1 is KGHSH and CDR2 LQKENI. The CDR3, as DNA: TGTGCCAGCTCACCAGGCCACGAGCAGTACTTC. It specifies CASSPGHEQYF.

The V call is TRBV10-3, the J call TRBJ2-1; 11 nucleotides line up with TRBD2. The V gene's germline CDR1 is ENHRY and CDR2 SYGVKD. The CDR3 loop spans 15 amino acids. Unmatched junction bases numbered 8, after V lost 4 bases and J lost 9 bases. The CDR3 nucleotides read TGTGCCATCAGTGCCGTGGCTAGCGGGAGGACTGAGCAGTTCTTC. Protein sequence: CAISAVASGRTEQFF.

This rearrangement joins TRBV9 to TRBJ1-3; 7 bases line up with TRBD1. V was clipped by 2 bases and J by 2 bases; unmatched bases: 4. The CDR3 loop spans 15 amino acids. The germline V gene has CDR1 SGDLS and CDR2 YYNGEE. In nucleotides, the CDR3 is TGTGCCAGCAGCGTTGAGGGGGCGACTGGAAACACCATATATTTT. It yields the protein CASSVEGATGNTIYF. The full variable domain, in which reference TRBV9 and TRBJ1-3 provide the parts outside the CDR3, is DSGVTQTPKHLITATGQRVTLRCSPRSGDLSVYWYQQSLDQGLQFLIQYYNGEERAKGNILERFSAQQFPDLHSELNLSSLELGDSALYFCASSVEGATGNTIYFGEGSWLTVV.

The gene calls are TRBV5-1 and TRBJ2-1; D may be TRBD2 (5 bases). Germline CDR1 is SGHRS and CDR2 is YFSETQ. CDR3 size: 12 residues. Trimming stripped 4 bases from V and 7 bases from J, with 9 bases between. The CDR3 DNA sequence: TGCGCCAGCAGCCACGAGCGGAATGAGCAGTTCTTC. This codes for CASSHERNEQFF. Combining the CDR3 with reference TRBV5-1 and TRBJ2-1 gives the whole variable domain KAGVTQTPRYLIKTRGQQVTLSCSPISGHRSVSWYQQTPGQGLQFLFEYFSETQRNKGNFPGRFSGRQFSNSRSEMNVSTLELGDSALYLCASSHERNEQFFGPGTRLTVL.

The rearrangement joins TRBV2 to TRBJ1-3; perhaps TRBD1 as D (6 bases). Germline-derived CDR1 and CDR2 are SNHLY and FYNNEI. Between the trimmed V and J ends, which lost 5 bases and 3 bases, there was a span of 20 bases. The CDR3 length is 17 residues. In DNA, the CDR3 is TGTGCCAGCAGTAGTACTTCCGGGACACACTATGGAAACACCATATATTTT. Translation gives CASSSTSGTHYGNTIYF.

This clone was seen once. J is TRBJ2-7 and V is TRBV5-4; 7 nucleotides align to TRBD1. With 1 base clipped from V and 7 bases from J, the junction kept 8 bases outside the gene matches. The CDR3 runs 14 residues. Germline values: CDR1 SGHNT, CDR2 YYREEE (reference sequence). The CDR3 sequence: CASSLNRGPGEQYF. CDR3 in DNA: TGTGCCAGCAGCTTGAACAGGGGCCCGGGGGAGCAGTACTTC.

This chain joins TRBV30 and TRBJ1-5; D is undetermined. Germline loops: CDR1 GTSNPN, CDR2 SVGIG (reference sequence). V lost 0 bases, J lost 6 bases, and 9 bases lay in between. The CDR3 spans 13 residues. CDR3 in DNA: TGTGCCTGGAGTGTAGCAGGCGGTCAGCCCCAGCATTTT. Translated, it gives CAWSVAGGQPQHF. Variable domain in full (rest from reference TRBV30 and TRBJ1-5): SQTIHQWPATLVQPVGSPLSLECTVEGTSNPNLYWYRQAAGRGLQLLFYSVGIGQISSEVPQNLSASRPQDRQFILSSKKLLLSDSGFYLCAWSVAGGQPQHFGDGTRLSIL.

CDR3 in amino acids: CASSPGTGSYSNQPQHF. DNA for the CDR3: TGTGCCAGTAGCCCGGGTACAGGCTCCTATAGCAATCAGCCCCAGCATTTT. J is TRBJ1-5 and V is TRBV19; tentative D call: TRBD1 (5 bases). CDR1 is LNHDA and CDR2 is SQIVND in the germline V gene (reference sequence). V shed 6 bases and J shed 0 bases, with 18 bases lying between them. CDR3 length: 17 residues.

This chain uses TRBV6-5 with TRBJ1-2, with 8 bases fitting TRBD1. The junction had 3 bases not matched to a gene; V was cut back by 2 bases and J by 4 bases. In germline, CDR1 is MNHEY, CDR2 SVGAGI. The CDR3 sequence is 14 residues long. The CDR3 DNA follows: TGTGCCAGCAGTTACCTGGACAGGGCCTATGGCTACACCTTC. Translation gives CASSYLDRAYGYTF.

The J gene is TRBJ1-1, the V gene TRBV19, with 8 bases aligning to TRBD1. V trimming: 7 bases; J trimming: 10 bases; junction bases outside the gene matches: 14. The germline V gene has CDR1 LNHDA and CDR2 SQIVND (reference sequence). The CDR3 is made up of 14 amino acids. Here the CDR3 DNA reads TGTGCCAGTAATCGCCACGGACAGGGCTTAGGAGCTTTCTTT. Amino acids: CASNRHGQGLGAFF.

This clone was found once. The chain couples TRBV18 to TRBJ1-4; 7 positions match TRBD1. The germline V gene encodes CDR1 KGHSH and CDR2 LQKENI. The CDR3 runs 15 residues. V trimming: 1 base; J trimming: 2 bases; junction bases outside the gene matches: 1. CDR3 sequence (DNA): TGTGCCAGCTCACCACTGACAGGGACTAATGAAAAACTGTTTTTT. Translated, it gives CASSPLTGTNEKLFF. The full variable domain, its missing parts supplied by reference TRBV18 and TRBJ1-4, is NAGVMQNPRHLVRRRGQEARLRCSPMKGHSHVYWYRQLPEEGLKFMVYLQKENIIDESGMPKERFSAEFPKEGPSILRIQQVVRGDSAAYFCASSPLTGTNEKLFFGSGTQLSVL.

The chain has TRBV19 and TRBJ2-3; tentative D call: TRBD2 (5 bases). The CDR3 is 16 amino acids. Germline V CDR1 and CDR2: LNHDA, SQIVND (reference sequence). V shed 8 bases and J shed 4 bases, with 22 bases lying between them. For the CDR3, the DNA is TGTGCCAGTGGCCGAGGGCATCTAAAGGGTCCAGATACGCAGTATTTT. Translating it yields CASGRGHLKGPDTQYF.

The V call is TRBV2, the J call TRBJ2-6; no clear D. Trimming shortened V by 3 bases and J by 2 bases, and 11 bases separated the two germline ends. The CDR3 covers 16 residues. The germline gives CDR1 SNHLY, CDR2 FYNNEI. The CDR3: CASSDWVSTGANVLTF. CDR3 in DNA: TGTGCCAGCAGTGACTGGGTTTCAACTGGGGCCAACGTCCTGACTTTC.

This clone occurred a few times. The chain carries TRBV27 and TRBJ2-7, with 8 positions matching TRBD1. Germline CDR1 and CDR2: MNHEY and SMNVEV (reference sequence). There are 14 residues in the CDR3. The J segment lost 5 bases and the V segment lost 6 bases, leaving 9 bases of the junction unmatched. CDR3 sequence (DNA): TGTGCCAGCAGCCAACAGGGGGGCTACCACGAGCAGTACTTC. Translation: CASSQQGGYHEQYF.

This chain links TRBV2 with TRBJ2-7; no reliable D call. This CDR3 region has 16 residues. The V gene lost 2 bases and the J gene lost 8 bases, with 22 bases spanning the gap. CDR1 and CDR2 (germline): SNHLY, FYNNEI. The CDR3 DNA is TGTGCCAGCAGTGAACGCGCCGGTGCCCCAGGTGCAAAGCAGTACTTC. As protein: CASSERAGAPGAKQYF.

On this clone: One end of the junction does not line up with germline, which may come from a read error. This chain uses TRBV4-1 with TRBJ1-2, with TRBD1 matching over 7 bases. CDR1 is MGHRA and CDR2 is YSYEKL in the germline V gene. The CDR3 contains 17 residues. In DNA form, the CDR3 reads TGCGCTAGCAGCCCTCTGGCCAAACCAGGGGGGGTAAATGGCTACACCTTC. Translated: CASSPLAKPGGVNGYTF.

This clone was picked up a small number of times. The chain couples TRBV15 to TRBJ2-2; D unclear. The CDR3 loop spans 14 amino acids. V gave up 1 base and J gave up 3 bases, with 6 bases separating them. In germline, CDR1 is LNHNV, CDR2 YYDKDF (reference sequence). The CDR3 spells CATSRGFDTGELFF. The CDR3 region has the DNA TGTGCCACCAGCAGAGGATTCGACACCGGGGAGCTGTTTTTT.

J is TRBJ2-3 and V is TRBV10-1; D might be TRBD1 (6 bases). The CDR3 is made up of 13 amino acids. Per the germline V gene, CDR1 is WNHNN and CDR2 is SYGVQD (reference sequence). V lost 6 bases and J lost 4, with 11 bases in between. Here the CDR3 reads CASSLPGADTQYF. CDR3 DNA sequence: TGCGCCAGCAGCCTCCCAGGGGCAGATACGCAGTATTTT.

CDR3 nucleotides: TGTGCCAGCAAGGAGGTTATTCAGTACTTC. The encoded protein is CASKEVIQYF. This sequence joins TRBV2 and TRBJ2-4; possibly TRBD2 for D (5 bases). The length of the CDR3 is 10 residues. Trimming took off 7 bases at V and 10 bases at J, with 8 bases between the two ends. Germline V gene sequence: CDR1 SNHLY, CDR2 FYNNEI.